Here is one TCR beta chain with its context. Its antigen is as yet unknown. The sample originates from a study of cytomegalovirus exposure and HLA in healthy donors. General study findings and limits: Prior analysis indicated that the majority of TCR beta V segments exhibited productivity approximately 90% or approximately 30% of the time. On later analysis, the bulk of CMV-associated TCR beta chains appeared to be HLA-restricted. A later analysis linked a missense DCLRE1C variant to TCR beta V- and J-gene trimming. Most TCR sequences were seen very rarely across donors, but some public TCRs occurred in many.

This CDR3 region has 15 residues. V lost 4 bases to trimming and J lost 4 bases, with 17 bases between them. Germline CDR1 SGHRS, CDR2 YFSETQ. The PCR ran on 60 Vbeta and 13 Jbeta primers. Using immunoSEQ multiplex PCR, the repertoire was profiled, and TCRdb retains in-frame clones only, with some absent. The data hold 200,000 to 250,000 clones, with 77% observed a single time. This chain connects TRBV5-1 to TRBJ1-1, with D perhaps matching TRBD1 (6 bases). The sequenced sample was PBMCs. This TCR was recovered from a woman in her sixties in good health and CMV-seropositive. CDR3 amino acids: CASSMQGWGGTEAFF. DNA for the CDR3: TGCGCCAGCAGCATGCAGGGGTGGGGGGGCACTGAAGCTTTCTTT.